The 24 T cell receptor beta chains given below trace back to one sample, sequenced in a study of blood T cell repertoires in COVID-19. Repertoires were generated with immunoSEQ multiplex PCR, while TCRdb's copy carries only in-frame clones and drops some. The data contain roughly 350,000 clones, 92% of them seen just once; the ten biggest clones take up under 20%. The sequenced material came from PBMCs or T cells enriched from blood (not recorded which). The origin of the receptors is a woman aged 25 to 39 who had recovered from COVID-19.

The J gene is TRBJ1-3, the V gene TRBV4-3; D gene ambiguous. The CDR3 covers 18 residues. Looked up from germline, CDR1 is LGHNA and CDR2 is YSLEER. Trimming shortened V by 1 base and J by 0 bases, and 16 bases separated the two germline ends. The CDR3 region is CASSQGIQRLLSGNTIYF. CDR3 coding DNA: TGCGCCAGCAGCCAAGGGATCCAGAGGCTTCTCTCTGGAAACACCATATATTTT.

V usage is TRBV6-4 and J usage is TRBJ2-3; 7 bases are shared with TRBD1. J was trimmed by 4 bases and V by 0 bases; bases with no gene match: 7. Germline CDR1 MRHNA, CDR2 SNTAGT. The CDR3 sequence is 16 residues long. CDR3 residues: CASSDSPDRASDTQYF. DNA of the CDR3: TGTGCCAGCAGTGACTCCCCTGACAGGGCCTCAGATACGCAGTATTTT.

As DNA, the CDR3 is TGTGCCATCAGTGAGCGACTCAGCCAGAAGTTCTTC. Protein product: CAISERLSQKFF. The rearrangement joins TRBV10-3 to TRBJ2-1; D gene uncertain. The CDR3 has 12 residues. The V gene's germline CDR1 is ENHRY and CDR2 SYGVKD. The V gene lost 2 bases and the J gene lost 14 bases, with 13 bases spanning the gap.

This rearrangement joins TRBV19 to TRBJ2-4, with TRBD1 matching over 10 bases. V shed 4 bases and J 2 bases; nucleotides not matched to a gene: 8. Germline values: CDR1 LNHDA, CDR2 SQIVND (reference sequence). CDR3 length equals 17 residues. The CDR3 is CASSRQGASATKNIQYF. CDR3 coding DNA: TGTGCCAGTAGTAGACAGGGGGCGAGTGCAACCAAAAACATTCAGTACTTC.

This sequence joins TRBV5-1 and TRBJ2-1, with 7 bases aligning to TRBD1. V shed 4 bases and J 2 bases; nucleotides not matched to a gene: 3. Germline lookup yields CDR1 SGHRS and CDR2 YFSETQ. The length of the CDR3 is 14 residues. The CDR3 protein is CASSEGTAYNEQFF. The DNA of the CDR3 is TGCGCCAGCAGCGAGGGGACAGCCTACAATGAGCAGTTCTTC.

The chain uses TRBV7-3 and TRBJ2-7; 9 nucleotides match TRBD2. V lost 2 bases, J lost 0 bases, and 2 bases stayed unmatched. The length of the CDR3 is 15 residues. Per the germline V gene, CDR1 is SGHTA and CDR2 is FQGTGA. The CDR3 loop is CASSLGLASSYEQYF. CDR3 DNA: TGTGCCAGCAGCTTAGGACTAGCGAGCTCCTACGAGCAGTACTTC.

The CDR3 DNA follows: TGTGCCAGCAGTTTTACAGGGGGCGGTGAAAAACTGTTTTTT. Translating gives CASSFTGGGEKLFF. The genes are TRBV28 and TRBJ1-4, with 9 bases aligning to TRBD1. Germline CDR1 MDHEN, CDR2 SYDVKM. The CDR3 has 14 residues. Trimming took 3 bases from V and 7 from J; bases not matched to a gene: 3. Combining the CDR3 with reference TRBV28 and TRBJ1-4 gives the whole variable domain DVKVTQSSRYLVKRTGEKVFLECVQDMDHENMFWYRQDPGLGLRLIYFSYDVKMKEKGDIPEGYSVSREKKERFSLILESASTNQTSMYLCASSFTGGGEKLFFGSGTQLSVL.

The CDR3 loop reads CASSGEKLFF. The CDR3 DNA reads as TGTGCCAGCTCAGGGGAGAAACTGTTTTTT. The chain couples TRBV18 to TRBJ1-4; D remains unclear. The CDR3 sequence is 10 residues long. Germline CDR1 is KGHSH and CDR2 is LQKENI. V gave up 5 bases and J gave up 11 bases, with 6 bases separating them. Using reference TRBV18 and TRBJ1-4 for the parts outside the CDR3, the full variable domain is NAGVMQNPRHLVRRRGQEARLRCSPMKGHSHVYWYRQLPEEGLKFMVYLQKENIIDESGMPKERFSAEFPKEGPSILRIQQVVRGDSAAYFCASSGEKLFFGSGTQLSVL.

The gene calls are TRBV19 and TRBJ1-2, with 8 positions matching TRBD1. There are 13 residues in the CDR3. The germline CDR1 and CDR2 sequences are LNHDA and SQIVND (reference sequence). V lost 6 bases and J lost 3; bases outside the gene matches: 3. DNA for the CDR3: TGTGCCAGTAGAACACAGGGGGACTATGGCTACACCTTC. Amino acid sequence: CASRTQGDYGYTF.

This clone was recorded only once. V usage is TRBV24-1 and J usage is TRBJ2-7, with TRBD1 matching 9 bases. Germline V gives CDR1 KGHDR, CDR2 SFDVKD. The CDR3 length is 15 residues. V lost 9 bases and J lost 3; bases outside the gene matches: 11. The DNA of the CDR3 is TGTGCCACCCTCGAGCCGGGACAGGGCCTCTACGAGCAGTACTTC. Translated, it gives CATLEPGQGLYEQYF.

This chain uses TRBV19 with TRBJ1-2; possibly TRBD1 for D (6 bases). This CDR3 contains 15 residues. Trimming took off 0 bases at V and 4 bases at J, with 12 bases between the two ends. Germline-derived CDR1 and CDR2 are LNHDA and SQIVND (reference sequence). In DNA, the CDR3 is TGTGCCAGTAGTATAGAGCCCCTGGGGGCCTATGGCTACACCTTC. Translation: CASSIEPLGAYGYTF.

The rearrangement uses TRBV5-1 and TRBJ1-1; 8 nucleotides align to TRBD1. Trimming cost V 4 bases and J 3 bases; bases outside gene matches: 5. This CDR3 is built from 14 residues. Per the germline V gene, CDR1 is SGHRS and CDR2 is YFSETQ. CDR3 in amino acids: CASSAGQGYTEAFF. CDR3 DNA: TGCGCCAGCAGCGCCGGACAGGGTTACACTGAAGCTTTCTTT.

This chain joins TRBV7-2 and TRBJ2-1; 10 bases align to TRBD2. Trimming cost V 4 bases and J 16 bases; bases outside gene matches: 7. Germline V CDR1 and CDR2: SGHTA, FQGNSA. This CDR3 comprises 12 residues. CDR3 amino acids: CASSSLAGAIFF. The CDR3 coding sequence is TGTGCCAGCAGCTCTCTAGCGGGGGCTATCTTCTTC.

V is TRBV11-2 and J is TRBJ2-3; weak D call: TRBD1 (6 bases). Per germline, CDR1 SGHAT and CDR2 FQNNGV. V was trimmed by 5 bases and J by 6 bases, leaving 15 bases between them. The CDR3 consists of 14 residues. The DNA for the CDR3 is TGTGCCAGCAGCCCACCCTCAACAGGGGATACGCAGTATTTT. It specifies CASSPPSTGDTQYF.

V is TRBV7-3 and J is TRBJ2-6; 7 positions agree with TRBD1. V trimming: 0 bases; J trimming: 0 bases; junction bases outside the gene matches: 8. This CDR3 comprises 19 residues. Germline CDR1 SGHTA, CDR2 FQGTGA. CDR3 sequence reads: CASSLTSGTASSGANVLTF. The CDR3 DNA is TGTGCCAGCAGCTTAACGTCCGGGACAGCCAGCTCTGGGGCCAACGTCCTGACTTTC.

This clone appeared a single time. V gene TRBV5-1 combines with J gene TRBJ2-3; 7 bases are a match to TRBD2. The CDR3 length is 14 residues. V gave up 7 bases and J gave up 5 bases; unmatched junction bases: 10. CDR1 and CDR2 (germline): SGHRS, YFSETQ. The CDR3 is CASSRGRGLDTQYF. The CDR3 bases are TGCGCCAGCTCGCGGGGGAGGGGATTAGATACGCAGTATTTT.

The chain recombines TRBV7-2 with TRBJ2-1; D is perhaps TRBD2 (6 bases). Trimming stripped 1 base from V and 4 bases from J, with 11 bases between. CDR1 is SGHTA, CDR2 FQGNSA, per germline. The CDR3 length is 15 residues. The CDR3 region is CASSLVAEDYNEQFF. The CDR3 DNA reads as TGTGCCAGCAGCTTAGTAGCGGAGGATTACAATGAGCAGTTCTTC.

The chain has TRBV6-1 and TRBJ2-5; TRBD1 matches 9 bases. Germline V gene sequence: CDR1 MNHNS, CDR2 SASEGT. Unmatched junction bases numbered 4, after V lost 2 bases and J lost 0 bases. The CDR3 length is 16 residues. Written as DNA, the CDR3 is TGTGCCAGCAGTGAAAGGGGACAGGGTTACCAAGAGACCCAGTACTTC. This encodes CASSERGQGYQETQYF.

This clone was detected only once. This sequence joins TRBV7-2 and TRBJ1-6; D is ambiguous. Germline V gene data show CDR1 as SGHTA and CDR2 as FQGNSA. V was cut by 4 bases and J by 13 bases, with 20 bases left in between. CDR3 length: 15 residues. CDR3 sequence reads: CASSSTPDGGIPLHF. The DNA for the CDR3 is TGTGCCAGCAGCTCGACTCCGGACGGAGGAATTCCCCTCCACTTT. Using reference TRBV7-2 and TRBJ1-6 for the parts outside the CDR3, the full variable domain is GAGVSQSPSNKVTEKGKDVELRCDPISGHTALYWYRQSLGQGLEFLIYFQGNSAPDKSGLPSDRFSAERTGGSVSTLTIQRTQQEDSAVYLCASSSTPDGGIPLHFGNGTRLTVT.

In this sample, this clone turned up once. V gene TRBV13 combines with J gene TRBJ1-2; 11 nucleotides agree with TRBD1. The V segment lost 5 bases and the J segment 7 bases; nucleotides outside the gene matches: 9. Germline V gene data show CDR1 as PRHDT and CDR2 as FYEKMQ (reference sequence). The CDR3 is 15 amino acids. Here the CDR3 DNA reads TGTGCCAGCAGCCCCCGGACAGGGGGCGATGGTGGCTACACCTTC. Translating gives CASSPRTGGDGGYTF.

CDR3 protein: CASSPTGRVPYGYTF. In DNA, the CDR3 is TGTGCCAGCAGCCCAACCGGCAGGGTACCCTATGGCTACACCTTC. The V and J genes are TRBV6-2 or TRBV6-3 and TRBJ1-2; D is perhaps TRBD1 (5 bases). The CDR3 is 15 amino acids. Germline assignment: CDR1 MNHEY and CDR2 SVGEGT. Deletions cut 6 bases from V and 4 bases from J, with 18 bases between.

This chain links TRBV28 with TRBJ1-5, with D hard to call. CDR3 length: 15 amino acids. V lost 8 bases to trimming and J lost 7 bases, with 21 bases between them. Germline CDR1 MDHEN, CDR2 SYDVKM. CDR3: CASHRTSLGGQPQHF. The DNA of the CDR3 is TGTGCCAGCCACCGAACATCCCTGGGAGGGCAGCCCCAGCATTTT.

The chain links TRBV7-9 to TRBJ2-7; 9 nucleotides line up with TRBD1. With 3 bases clipped from V and 7 bases from J, the junction kept 10 bases outside the gene matches. The V gene's germline CDR1 is SEHNR and CDR2 FQNEAQ (reference sequence). The CDR3 loop spans 15 amino acids. CDR3 bases: TGTGCCAGCAGCTTCGGACAGGGGCAGCTATGGGAGCAGTACTTC. Translated: CASSFGQGQLWEQYF.

V gene TRBV4-3 combines with J gene TRBJ1-6; D perhaps matches TRBD1 (6 bases). The V gene lost 1 base and the J gene lost 8 bases, with 12 bases spanning the gap. Germline-derived CDR1 and CDR2 are LGHNA and YSLEER. This CDR3 is 15 amino acids long. The chain's CDR3 is CASSQVGQLHSPLHF. The CDR3 DNA follows: TGCGCCAGCAGCCAAGTTGGACAGTTGCATTCACCCCTCCACTTT.